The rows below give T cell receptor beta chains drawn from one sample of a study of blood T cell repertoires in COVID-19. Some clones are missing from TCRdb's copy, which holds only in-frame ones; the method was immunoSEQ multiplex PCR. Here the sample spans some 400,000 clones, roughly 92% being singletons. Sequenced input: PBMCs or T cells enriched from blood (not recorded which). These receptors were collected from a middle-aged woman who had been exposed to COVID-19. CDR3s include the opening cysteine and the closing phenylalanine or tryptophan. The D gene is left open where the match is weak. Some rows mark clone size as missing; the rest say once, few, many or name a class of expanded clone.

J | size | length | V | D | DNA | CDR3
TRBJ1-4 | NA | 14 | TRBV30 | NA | TGTGCCTGGAGTAGGGGGACACGCAATGAAAAACTGTTTTTT | CAWSRGTRNEKLFF
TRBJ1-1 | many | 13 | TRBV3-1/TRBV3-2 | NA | TGTGCCAGCAGCCGAACGGTGAACACTGAAGCTTTCTTT | CASSRTVNTEAFF
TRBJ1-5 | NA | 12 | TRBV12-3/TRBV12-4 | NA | TGTGCCAGCAGTTCTGAGTATCAGCCCCAGCATTTT | CASSSEYQPQHF
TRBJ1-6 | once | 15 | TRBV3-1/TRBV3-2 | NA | TGTGCCAGCAGCCAAGGACAGGCTCATAATTCACCCCTCCACTTT | CASSQGQAHNSPLHF
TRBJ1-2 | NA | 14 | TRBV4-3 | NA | TGCGCCAGCAGCCAAGAGGAGGGTTCCTATGGCTACACCTTC | CASSQEEGSYGYTF
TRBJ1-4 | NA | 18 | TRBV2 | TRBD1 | TGTGCCAGCAGTTCCCCCCGGACAGGGGGTACGAAGCGTGAAAAACTGTTTTTT | CASSSPRTGGTKREKLFF
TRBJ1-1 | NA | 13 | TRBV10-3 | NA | TGTGCCATCAGTGAGGAGGGTGACACTGAAGCTTTCTTT | CAISEEGDTEAFF
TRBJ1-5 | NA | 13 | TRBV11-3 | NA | TGTGCCAGCAGCTTAAGAACAGGTGGGACCCAGCATTTT | CASSLRTGGTQHF
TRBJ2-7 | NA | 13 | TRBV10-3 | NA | TGTGCCACGTCCGGGGGAGAGGGAAACGAGCAGTACTTC | CATSGGEGNEQYF
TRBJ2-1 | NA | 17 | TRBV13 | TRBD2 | TGTGCCAGCAGCTTACCCTCAGGAGCGGGGGGCGGAAATGAGCAGTTCTTC | CASSLPSGAGGGNEQFF
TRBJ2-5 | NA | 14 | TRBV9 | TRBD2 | TGTGCCAGCAGCAACCGACTAGCGCTGGAGACCCAGTACTTC | CASSNRLALETQYF
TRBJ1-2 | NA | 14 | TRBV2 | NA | TGTGCCAGCGTTCGTCGGGGGGCGAGCTATGGCTACACCTTC | CASVRRGASYGYTF
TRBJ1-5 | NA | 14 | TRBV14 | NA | TGTGCCAGCAGCCAAGGGCGCACCCCAGGGCCCCAGCATTTT | CASSQGRTPGPQHF
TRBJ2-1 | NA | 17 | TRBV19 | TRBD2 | TGTGCCAGTGCTTCCGGGACTAGCGGCTACTCCTACAATGAGCAGTTCTTC | CASASGTSGYSYNEQFF
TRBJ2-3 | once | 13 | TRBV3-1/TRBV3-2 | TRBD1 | TGTGCCAGTCGGGACAGTACCACAGATACGCAGTATTTT | CASRDSTTDTQYF
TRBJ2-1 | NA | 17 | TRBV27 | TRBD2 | TGTGCCAGCAGTCTACGGACTAGCGGGAGCTCGGGCTATGAGCAGTTCTTC | CASSLRTSGSSGYEQFF
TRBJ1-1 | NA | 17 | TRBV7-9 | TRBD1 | TGTGCCAGCAGCTTAGGGGACAGGACAGGAACAAACACTGAAGCTTTCTTT | CASSLGDRTGTNTEAFF
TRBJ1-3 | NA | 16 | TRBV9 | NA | TGTGCCAGCAGCTCAACTGGTGGGGGGTCTGGAAACACCATATATTTT | CASSSTGGGSGNTIYF
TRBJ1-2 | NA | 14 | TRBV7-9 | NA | TGTGCCAGCAGCTTTGCGGCGGCAGCCTATGGCTACACCTTC | CASSFAAAAYGYTF
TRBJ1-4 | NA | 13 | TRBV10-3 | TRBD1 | TGTGCCATCAGTGATTCACAGGGGGCAAAACTGTTTTTT | CAISDSQGAKLFF
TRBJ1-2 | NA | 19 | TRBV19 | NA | TGTGCCAGTAGTGCAAGTCGGGGGGCAAGGACGAAGGCTAACTATGGCTACACCTTC | CASSASRGARTKANYGYTF
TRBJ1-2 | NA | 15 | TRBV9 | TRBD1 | TGTGCCAGCAGCGTAGAGGCAGGGGGTGGCTATGGCTACACCTTC | CASSVEAGGGYGYTF
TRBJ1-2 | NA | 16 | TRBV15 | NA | TGTGCCACCAGCAGACGGGTCAGGGCTGGAAACTATGGCTACACCTTC | CATSRRVRAGNYGYTF
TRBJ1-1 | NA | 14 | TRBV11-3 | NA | TGTGCCAGCAGCTTAGGTCGGGGTAACACTGAAGCTTTCTTT | CASSLGRGNTEAFF
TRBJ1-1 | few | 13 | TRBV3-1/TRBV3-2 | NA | TGTGCCAGCAGCCAGAAGGGAGACACTGAAGCTTTCTTT | CASSQKGDTEAFF
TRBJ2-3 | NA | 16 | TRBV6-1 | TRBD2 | TGTGCCAGCAGTGTGTCTAGCGGGGGAATAGGAGATACGCAGTATTTT | CASSVSSGGIGDTQYF
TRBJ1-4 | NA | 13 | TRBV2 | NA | TGTGCCAGCAGGCGAGGTGGAACGGAAAAACTGTTTTTT | CASRRGGTEKLFF
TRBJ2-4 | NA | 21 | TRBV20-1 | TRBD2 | TGCAGTGCTAGTCCTAAGACTATAGGGACTAGCGGTCCACTAGCCAAAAACATTCAGTACTTC | CSASPKTIGTSGPLAKNIQYF